What follows is one TCR beta chain and its context. Antigen unknown. This entry comes from a study of cytomegalovirus exposure and HLA in healthy donors. Looking at the study overall: The study placed about 81% of its approximately 380 genotyped donors in the Caucasian-associated ancestry cluster.

Germline values: CDR1 SNHLY, CDR2 FYNNEI. CDR3 length: 14 residues. V shed 6 bases, J shed 2 bases, and the junction held 6 bases outside the gene matches. The study's findings and limits: An assumption of roughly uniform sequencing depth across donors underlay the presence/absence analyses. Sequencing probably produced one cluster of sequence variants that were highly shared.

PCR primers comprised 60 Vbeta and 13 Jbeta primers. The assay was immunoSEQ multiplex PCR, and TCRdb's table has in-frame clones only and misses some. The top ten clones hold about 1.5% of a sample with 150,000 or so clones, approximately 82% of them seen once. The sequencing sample was made of PBMCs. The clonotype comes from a man between 25 and 39 years old in good health and CMV-seropositive. V usage is TRBV2 and J usage is TRBJ2-5; 7 bases are shared with TRBD2. DNA for the CDR3: TGTGCCAGCAGCGACGAGCGGGGACAAGAGACCCAGTACTTC. Protein sequence: CASSDERGQETQYF.